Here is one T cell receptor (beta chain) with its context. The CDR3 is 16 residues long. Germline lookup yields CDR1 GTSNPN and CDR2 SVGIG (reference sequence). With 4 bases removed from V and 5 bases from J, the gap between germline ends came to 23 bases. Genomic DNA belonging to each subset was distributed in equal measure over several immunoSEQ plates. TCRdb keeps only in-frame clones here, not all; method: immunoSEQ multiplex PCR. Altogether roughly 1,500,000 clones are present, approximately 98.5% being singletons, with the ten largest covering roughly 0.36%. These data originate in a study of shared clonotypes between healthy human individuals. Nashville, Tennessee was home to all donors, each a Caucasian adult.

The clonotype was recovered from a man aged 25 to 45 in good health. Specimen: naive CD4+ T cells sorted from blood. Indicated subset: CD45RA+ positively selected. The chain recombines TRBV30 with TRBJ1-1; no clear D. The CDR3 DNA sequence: TGTGCCTGGATCCCCCTCGGGCCCCGAACGGAAACTGAAGCTTTCTTT. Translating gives CAWIPLGPRTETEAFF.